These 14 T cell receptor beta chains came from one sample sequenced in a study of blood T cells in healthy people across ages. A second PCR, run for about 7 to 11 cycles, used a sample-barcoded 5' primer plus a J-beta primer mix. TCRdb re-called the 5' RACE reads through MiXCR, storing one row per CDR3 protein. The sample consists of over 1.5 million distinct CDR3 sequences, around 50% of them appearing once. The sample was blood. These receptors all come from a woman aged 35 to 49 in good health.

Points on this clonotype: Possible read error: a much larger clone is one base away. The genes are TRBV20-1 and TRBJ2-1; D is unresolved. Germline V gene sequence: CDR1 DFQATT, CDR2 SNEGSKA (reference sequence). The CDR3 contains 14 residues. Trimming took 3 bases from V and 10 from J, leaving 19 bases between them. The CDR3 loop reads CSASRALYPNEQFF. The CDR3 nucleotides read TGCAGTGCTAGTCGGGCCCTCTACCCTAACGAGCAGTTCTTC.

The chain carries TRBV29-1 and TRBJ2-3, with a weak D call TRBD2 (5 bases). Between the trimmed V and J ends, which lost 2 bases and 0 bases, there was a span of 12 bases. The CDR3 contains 15 residues. Germline loops: CDR1 SQVTM, CDR2 ANQGSEA. The CDR3 protein is CSVETGRESTDTQYF. CDR3 coding DNA: TGCAGCGTTGAAACCGGACGGGAAAGCACAGATACGCAGTATTTT.

This sequence joins TRBV7-8 and TRBJ2-7; TRBD1 aligns across 7 bases. This CDR3 is 17 amino acids long. The germline V gene encodes CDR1 SGHVS and CDR2 FQNEAQ. J was trimmed by 7 bases and V by 1 base; bases with no gene match: 16. The DNA of the CDR3 is TGTGCCAGCAGCTTAGGAAGGCGACAGGGAGCCTACAATGAGCAGTACTTC. Protein product: CASSLGRRQGAYNEQYF.

This clonotype showed up just once. The chain recombines TRBV14 with TRBJ2-6; no reliable D call. Per germline, CDR1 SGHDN and CDR2 FVKESK. Trimming shortened V by 0 bases and J by 0 bases, and 12 bases separated the two germline ends. The CDR3 runs 18 residues. This CDR3 reads CASSQDSSWDSGANVLTF. CDR3 DNA sequence: TGTGCCAGCAGCCAAGACAGCTCCTGGGACTCTGGGGCCAACGTCCTGACTTTC. Full variable domain (outside the CDR3, taken from reference TRBV14 and TRBJ2-6): EAGVTQFPSHSVIEKGQTVTLRCDPISGHDNLYWYRRVMGKEIKFLLHFVKESKQDESGMPNNRFLAERTGGTYSTLKVQPAELEDSGVYFCASSQDSSWDSGANVLTFGAGSRLTVL.

The rearrangement joins TRBV3-1 to TRBJ2-7, with TRBD1 as a possible D gene (5 bases). The CDR3 is 15 amino acids. With 4 bases removed from V and 3 bases from J, the gap between germline ends came to 16 bases. The germline gives CDR1 LGHDT, CDR2 YNNKEL (reference sequence). The CDR3 DNA follows: TGTGCCAGCAGCCCAAGTCTGGCTCAGGGCTACGAGCAGTACTTC. This sequence encodes CASSPSLAQGYEQYF.

The J gene is TRBJ1-1, the V gene TRBV4-3; TRBD1 might be the D (5 bases). This CDR3 comprises 15 residues. CDR1 and CDR2 from the germline V gene are LGHNA and YSLEER. V gave up 0 bases and J gave up 7 bases, with 15 bases separating them. CDR3 DNA sequence: TGCGCCAGCAGCCAAGAACCCGTGGGAGACAGTGAAGCTTTCTTT. This encodes CASSQEPVGDSEAFF.

V is TRBV7-2 and J is TRBJ2-1, with D maybe TRBD1 (5 bases). Trimming left V 3 bases short and J 2 bases short, with 17 bases between. From germline, CDR1 is SGHTA and CDR2 FQGNSA. The CDR3 is 17 residues long. CDR3 residues: CASSFLQGTAPYNEQFF. CDR3 DNA: TGTGCCAGCAGCTTTCTTCAGGGAACCGCTCCCTACAATGAGCAGTTCTTC.

This clonotype was counted between two and nine times. The chain uses TRBV5-6 and TRBJ1-6; 7 bases match TRBD1. CDR3 length equals 16 residues. Germline V gene sequence: CDR1 SGHDT, CDR2 YYEEEE. V gave up 2 bases and J gave up 0 bases; unmatched junction bases: 2. The CDR3 loop reads CASSFRDSSYNSPLHF. The CDR3 DNA reads TGTGCCAGCAGCTTCCGGGACAGCTCCTATAATTCACCCCTCCACTTT.

The chain is built from TRBV6-5 and TRBJ1-1, with D hard to call. The CDR3 is 16 amino acids. Germline CDR1 and CDR2: MNHEY and SVGAGI. V was clipped by 2 bases and J by 1 base, with 14 bases between them. The CDR3 here is CASSYAGFSGNTEAFF. In DNA form, the CDR3 reads TGTGCCAGCAGTTACGCGGGATTCTCGGGGAACACTGAAGCTTTCTTT.

This clonotype occurred a few times. This sequence joins TRBV7-9 and TRBJ2-1; 7 bases align to TRBD2. Germline CDR1 and CDR2: SEHNR and FQNEAQ (reference sequence). The CDR3 sequence is 17 residues long. Trimming cost V 5 bases and J 12 bases; bases outside gene matches: 22. The CDR3 DNA sequence: TGTGCCAGCAGCCCCATCGATGGTCCAGCGGGGTATATGAGGCAGTTCTTC. Its protein is CASSPIDGPAGYMRQFF.

In its sample, this clonotype was seen many times. This chain connects TRBV20-1 to TRBJ2-4; possible D gene TRBD1, 5 bases. Trimming left V 0 bases short and J 2 bases short, with 11 bases between. The CDR3 covers 15 residues. The germline V gene has CDR1 DFQATT and CDR2 SNEGSKA (reference sequence). The CDR3: CSARDRANPKNIQYF. The CDR3 DNA sequence: TGCAGTGCTAGAGACAGGGCTAATCCCAAAAACATTCAGTACTTC.

CDR3 protein: CASRESIGPYEQYF. In DNA, the CDR3 is TGCGCCAGCAGGGAATCAATCGGCCCCTACGAGCAGTACTTC. The genes are TRBV5-1 and TRBJ2-5, with D uncertain. The closer fit of TRBJ2-7 to the DNA end suggests the J call may be wrong. There are 14 residues in the CDR3. CDR1 and CDR2 from the germline V gene are SGHRS and YFSETQ.

J is TRBJ1-5 and V is TRBV6-2 or TRBV6-3; the D is unclear. The germline CDR1 and CDR2 sequences are MNHEY and SVGEGT. CDR3 length: 17 amino acids. Deletions cut 0 bases from V and 0 bases from J, with 12 bases between. CDR3 region: CASSYSGRGHSNQPQHF. CDR3 DNA: TGTGCCAGCAGTTACTCGGGCAGAGGGCATAGCAATCAGCCCCAGCATTTT.

V gene TRBV18 combines with J gene TRBJ2-4; D not resolved. The end of the DNA aligns better with TRBJ2-5, so the J call may be wrong. Germline CDR1 is KGHSH and CDR2 is LQKENI. The CDR3 totals 13 residues. CDR3 in DNA: TGTGCCAGCTCACCTAGCACCGTGAGGACCCAGTACTTC. This encodes CASSPSTVRTQYF.